This T cell receptor (beta chain) comes out of a study of vaccination effects on CD4 cells after COVID-19. Germline loops: CDR1 SNHLY, CDR2 FYNNEI. This CDR3 has 15 residues. Trimming removed 3 bases from V and 6 bases from J, with 15 bases in between. The data were produced by immunoSEQ multiplex PCR, yet TCRdb's version contains in-frame clones alone and is incomplete. The table includes 35,000 to 55,000 clones, around three quarters detected once. Turning to this clone: Its antigen remains unidentified.

Using viral peptide pools, the ViraFEST assay grew out antigen-specific CD4+ T cells prior to sequencing. Following culture for roughly 10 days, CD4+ T cells were isolated. No vaccinee had earlier SARS-CoV-2 infection, and nucleocapsid antibodies were negative. On day 3 and again on day 7, half the medium was replaced with IL-2 medium. The sequencing here drew on CD4+ T cells from PBMCs cultured with SARS-CoV-2 spike peptides, taken before COVID-19 vaccination. The source of this sequence is a human donor who received a COVID-19 vaccine. The chain recombines TRBV2 with TRBJ1-5, with D possibly TRBD1 on 6 matching bases. CDR3 coding DNA: TGTGCCAGCAGTGAGACTTCAGGGGTGGGTCAGCCCCAGCATTTT. This encodes CASSETSGVGQPQHF.